Listed below are T cell receptor beta chains from one sample, sequenced in a study. Libraries were prepared by immunoSEQ multiplex PCR; TCRdb keeps only in-frame clonotypes and omits some of them. Altogether tens of thousands of clones are present, 90% to 95% being singletons, with the ten largest covering roughly 4.6%. Sequenced input: PBMCs. The receptors were sampled from a man aged 40-49 years with rheumatoid arthritis. CDR3s include the opening cysteine and the closing phenylalanine or tryptophan. Each record gives: V gene, J gene, clone size, D gene, CDR3 protein, CDR3 DNA. The D gene is left open where the match is weak. Rows may omit the clone size; those that give it use once, few, many or a size class.

V: TRBV11-2; J: TRBJ2-7; size: once; D: TRBD2; CDR3: CASSLRGGQGEQYF; DNA: TGTGCCAGCAGCCTTCGGGGGGGGCAGGGCGAGCAGTACTTC
V: TRBV7-9; J: TRBJ2-2; size: .; D: .; CDR3: CASSVSGLQITSNTGELFF; DNA: TGTGCCAGCAGCGTCTCGGGACTCCAGATCACCTCGAACACCGGGGAGCTGTTTTTT
V: TRBV2; J: TRBJ1-2; size: .; D: .; CDR3: CASSEHNNYGYTF; DNA: TGTGCCAGCAGTGAACATAATAACTATGGCTACACCTTC
V: TRBV9; J: TRBJ2-7; size: .; D: TRBD2; CDR3: CASNRGTGGGYEQYF; DNA: TGTGCCAGCAACCGGGGTACGGGAGGTGGCTACGAGCAGTACTTC
V: TRBV7-3; J: TRBJ2-3; size: .; D: TRBD1; CDR3: CASSLQGAIDTQYF; DNA: TGTGCCAGCAGCTTACAGGGGGCCATTGATACGCAGTATTTT
V: TRBV5-5; J: TRBJ2-2; size: .; D: .; CDR3: CASSLWADPGELFF; DNA: TGTGCCAGCAGCTTGTGGGCCGATCCCGGGGAGCTGTTTTTT
V: TRBV5-4; J: TRBJ2-3; size: .; D: .; CDR3: CASSFRDPLPDTQYF; DNA: TGTGCCAGCAGCTTCCGGGACCCACTTCCCGATACGCAGTATTTT
V: TRBV6-5; J: TRBJ1-6; size: .; D: TRBD1; CDR3: CASSSWTGRSPLHF; DNA: TGTGCCAGCAGCTCCTGGACAGGGAGATCACCCCTCCACTTT
V: TRBV7-9; J: TRBJ2-3; size: .; D: .; CDR3: CASSHSGSTDTQYF; DNA: TGTGCCAGCAGCCACAGCGGTAGCACAGATACGCAGTATTTT
V: TRBV7-8; J: TRBJ2-4; size: .; D: .; CDR3: CASSLGSIKGQAKNIQYF; DNA: TGTGCCAGCAGCTTAGGGAGTATAAAGGGGCAAGCCAAAAACATTCAGTACTTC
V: TRBV27; J: TRBJ2-4; size: .; D: TRBD1; CDR3: CASSPKPTGQNKNIQYF; DNA: TGTGCCAGCAGTCCGAAACCGACGGGACAGAACAAAAACATTCAGTACTTC
V: TRBV3-1/TRBV3-2; J: TRBJ2-3; size: .; D: .; CDR3: CASSPFGRDTQYF; DNA: TGTGCCAGCAGCCCCTTTGGCCGAGATACGCAGTATTTT
V: TRBV20-1; J: TRBJ1-2; size: .; D: .; CDR3: CSAQVHGYTF; DNA: TGCAGTGCCCAGGTACATGGCTACACCTTC
V: TRBV6-5; J: TRBJ2-5; size: .; D: .; CDR3: CASSYQAGPETQYF; DNA: TGTGCCAGCAGTTACCAAGCAGGGCCCGAGACCCAGTACTTC
V: TRBV27; J: TRBJ1-1; size: .; D: .; CDR3: CASRFNDRPYTEAFF; DNA: TGTGCCAGCAGATTTAATGACAGGCCTTACACTGAAGCTTTCTTT
V: TRBV7-2; J: TRBJ1-3; size: .; D: .; CDR3: CASSPTVGQGSGNTIYF; DNA: TGTGCCAGCAGTCCGACGGTGGGCCAGGGCTCTGGAAACACCATATATTTT
V: TRBV29-1; J: TRBJ2-4; size: .; D: .; CDR3: CSVASPGTNIQYF; DNA: TGCAGCGTTGCAAGTCCAGGGACAAACATTCAGTACTTC
V: TRBV9; J: TRBJ2-2; size: .; D: .; CDR3: CASSVEERHPLDTGELFF; DNA: TGTGCCAGCAGCGTAGAAGAAAGGCACCCCTTGGACACCGGGGAGCTGTTTTTT
V: TRBV6-4; J: TRBJ2-5; size: few; D: TRBD2; CDR3: CASSEIAGGPETQYF; DNA: TGTGCCAGCAGTGAAATAGCGGGAGGGCCAGAGACCCAGTACTTC
V: TRBV7-6; J: TRBJ1-4; size: once; D: .; CDR3: CASSPGRSNGNEKLFF; DNA: TGTGCCAGCAGCCCAGGACGAAGCAATGGTAATGAAAAACTGTTTTTT
V: TRBV9; J: TRBJ2-7; size: .; D: TRBD1; CDR3: CASNLFGTDAYEQYF; DNA: TGTGCCAGCAACCTCTTCGGGACAGACGCCTACGAGCAGTACTTC
V: TRBV10-3; J: TRBJ2-1; size: .; D: .; CDR3: CAISEKTSMEQFF; DNA: TGTGCCATCAGTGAGAAAACCTCCATGGAGCAGTTCTTC
V: TRBV19; J: TRBJ1-1; size: .; D: .; CDR3: CASSIRGLGAFF; DNA: TGTGCCAGTAGTATAAGAGGGCTTGGAGCTTTCTTT
V: TRBV2; J: TRBJ2-1; size: .; D: .; CDR3: CASSVSVFPQGQFF; DNA: TGTGCCAGCAGTGTTTCGGTTTTCCCTCAAGGGCAGTTCTTC
V: TRBV2; J: TRBJ2-1; size: .; D: .; CDR3: CASSDGRFGSYNEQFF; DNA: TGTGCCAGCAGTGATGGTCGGTTTGGCTCCTACAATGAGCAGTTCTTC
V: TRBV29-1; J: TRBJ1-2; size: .; D: .; CDR3: CSVASPGRTYGYTF; DNA: TGCAGCGTTGCCTCACCGGGACGGACCTATGGCTACACCTTC
V: TRBV7-9; J: TRBJ2-7; size: .; D: .; CDR3: CASSIGPDEQYF; DNA: TGTGCCAGCAGCATCGGCCCCGACGAGCAGTACTTC
V: TRBV5-6; J: TRBJ1-2; size: .; D: .; CDR3: CASSARGGYTF; DNA: TGTGCCAGCAGCGCTAGGGGTGGCTACACCTTC
V: TRBV4-1; J: TRBJ1-5; size: .; D: TRBD1; CDR3: CASSQAGTGGNQPQHF; DNA: TGCGCCAGCAGCCAAGCCGGGACAGGGGGCAATCAGCCCCAGCATTTT
V: TRBV28; J: TRBJ1-6; size: .; D: .; CDR3: CASSPPRGWNSPLHF; DNA: TGTGCCAGCAGTCCCCCCCGGGGTTGGAATTCACCCCTCCACTTT
V: TRBV24-1; J: TRBJ1-1; size: .; D: .; CDR3: CATSDFPHTEAFF; DNA: TGTGCCACCAGTGATTTTCCCCACACTGAAGCTTTCTTT
V: TRBV29-1; J: TRBJ1-1; size: .; D: TRBD1; CDR3: CSGWGTGGMNTEAFF; DNA: TGCAGCGGTTGGGGGACAGGGGGGATGAACACTGAAGCTTTCTTT
V: TRBV7-2; J: TRBJ2-1; size: few; D: .; CDR3: CASSPSRNEQFF; DNA: TGTGCCAGCAGCCCATCCCGCAATGAGCAGTTCTTC
V: TRBV25-1; J: TRBJ2-7; size: .; D: TRBD2; CDR3: CASTRGGSYEQYF; DNA: TGTGCCAGCACCCGCGGGGGGTCCTACGAGCAGTACTTC